The rows below give T cell receptor beta chains drawn from one sample of a study of T cells after yellow fever vaccination. TCRdb reprocessed the 5' RACE reads with MiXCR, giving one entry per CDR3 protein. The table lists 200,000 to 300,000 distinct CDR3 sequences, 5.5% to 8.5% of them singletons. Sample: CD4+ T cells sorted from PBMCs, taken on the day of the yellow fever booster vaccination. The receptor set was obtained from a man younger than 40 who received the YFV17D yellow fever vaccine. Each CDR3 is given with its conserved first and last residue. The D gene is left open where the match is weak. Clone size appears in some rows only: once, few, many, or a class for an expanded clone.

clone_size	d_call	j_call	v_call	cdr3_aa	cdr3_nt
NA	NA	TRBJ2-7	TRBV28	CASSSAGTNYEQYF	TGTGCCAGCAGCTCTGCCGGGACAAACTACGAGCAGTACTTC
NA	NA	TRBJ1-3	TRBV7-2	CASSLARVGSGNTIYF	TGTGCCAGCAGCTTAGCACGCGTAGGGTCTGGAAACACCATATATTTT
NA	NA	TRBJ2-5	TRBV10-2	CASRAPGQETQYF	TGCGCCAGCAGGGCCCCGGGGCAAGAGACCCAGTACTTC
few	TRBD1	TRBJ1-1	TRBV12-3/TRBV12-4	CASSSGQGSEAFF	TGTGCCAGCAGTTCCGGACAGGGGAGTGAAGCTTTCTTT
many	TRBD1	TRBJ2-1	TRBV5-1	CASSEDRGQSSYNEQFF	TGCGCCAGCAGCGAGGACAGGGGACAGAGCTCCTACAATGAGCAGTTCTTC
NA	NA	TRBJ1-4	TRBV28	CASTLRGFKKLFF	TGTGCCAGCACCCTCCGGGGCTTTAAAAAACTGTTTTTT
many	NA	TRBJ2-1	TRBV6-5	CASSYSRASYNEQFF	TGTGCCAGCAGTTACTCGAGGGCCTCCTACAATGAGCAGTTCTTC
many	NA	TRBJ1-1	TRBV7-2	CASTSWVNTEAFF	TGTGCCAGCACCTCGTGGGTGAACACTGAAGCTTTCTTT
few	NA	TRBJ1-4	TRBV7-8	CASSWDNIGEEKLFF	TGTGCCAGCAGCTGGGACAATATCGGGGAGGAAAAACTGTTTTTT
few	TRBD2	TRBJ2-6	TRBV19	CASSIGREAGANVLTF	TGTGCCAGTAGTATAGGTCGGGAGGCGGGGGCCAACGTCCTGACTTTC
few	TRBD2	TRBJ2-7	TRBV7-2	CASSQGLAGGGYEQYF	TGTGCCAGCAGTCAAGGACTAGCGGGAGGAGGCTACGAGCAGTACTTC
NA	NA	TRBJ2-7	TRBV10-3	CAISERGNQAPQYF	TGTGCCATCAGTGAACGGGGGAACCAAGCCCCGCAGTACTTC
NA	NA	TRBJ1-5	TRBV19	CASNWRVQTDQPQHF	TGTGCCAGTAATTGGAGGGTTCAAACCGATCAGCCCCAGCATTTT
many	NA	TRBJ2-5	TRBV12-3/TRBV12-4	CASSSQRTGTQYF	TGTGCCAGCAGTTCCCAACGGACTGGGACCCAGTACTTC
few	TRBD1	TRBJ1-5	TRBV18	CASSLSTGMGQPQHF	TGTGCCAGCTCACTTTCGACAGGGATGGGGCAGCCCCAGCATTTT
NA	TRBD2	TRBJ2-5	TRBV29-1	CSVGPLLAGEETQYF	TGCAGCGTTGGCCCCCTACTAGCGGGAGAAGAGACCCAGTACTTC
NA	NA	TRBJ2-2	TRBV21-1	CAILEGGGAGELFF	TGTGCCATTTTAGAGGGGGGAGGGGCCGGGGAGCTGTTTTTT
few	NA	TRBJ2-5	TRBV20-1	CSADTSRERETQYF	TGCAGTGCCGACACTAGCCGGGAGCGGGAGACCCAGTACTTC
NA	TRBD1	TRBJ2-1	TRBV5-1	CASSPGQGGGDEQFF	TGCGCCAGCAGCCCGGGACAGGGGGGGGGCGATGAGCAGTTCTTC
many	NA	TRBJ2-7	TRBV5-1	CASSSAGSYEQYF	TGCGCCAGCAGCTCCGCTGGGTCCTACGAGCAGTACTTC
NA	NA	TRBJ1-5	TRBV19	CASGGQRAVGNQPQHF	TGTGCCAGTGGCGGACAGAGGGCAGTCGGCAATCAGCCCCAGCATTTT
NA	NA	TRBJ2-7	TRBV5-6	CASSLLTSLNWDSYEQYF	TGTGCCAGCAGCCTTCTTACCAGCCTTAATTGGGACTCCTACGAGCAGTACTTC
many	NA	TRBJ2-7	TRBV29-1	CSAAQVKSPYEQYF	TGCAGCGCCGCACAGGTGAAATCCCCCTACGAGCAGTACTTC
many	TRBD1	TRBJ2-7	TRBV27	CASSPLSSGTGVEQYF	TGTGCCAGCAGTCCCCTCTCCTCCGGGACAGGGGTTGAGCAGTACTTC
few	TRBD2	TRBJ2-7	TRBV5-1	CASSLVGLAGATREQYF	TGCGCCAGCAGCTTGGTGGGACTAGCGGGAGCAACGAGAGAGCAGTACTTC
NA	NA	TRBJ2-2	TRBV12-3/TRBV12-4	CASSMWDTGELFF	TGTGCCAGCAGCATGTGGGACACCGGGGAACTGTTTTTT
few	NA	TRBJ2-1	TRBV23-1	CASMGGCVQFF	TGCGCCAGCATGGGCGGATGCGTGCAGTTCTTC
NA	TRBD2	TRBJ2-7	TRBV5-5	CASSWGLADTYEQYF	TGTGCCAGCAGTTGGGGACTAGCGGATACCTACGAGCAGTACTTC
many	NA	TRBJ2-1	TRBV7-9	CASSLARVTYNEQFF	TGTGCCAGCAGCTTAGCGAGGGTGACCTACAATGAGCAGTTCTTC
NA	TRBD1	TRBJ1-1	TRBV18	CASSNEIGQVTEAFF	TGTGCCAGCTCAAACGAAATCGGACAGGTCACTGAAGCTTTCTTT
few	NA	TRBJ2-3	TRBV20-1	CSAQRVGDTQYF	TGCAGTGCTCAACGAGTTGGAGATACGCAGTATTTT
many	TRBD2	TRBJ2-7	TRBV20-1	CSARGAGATYEQYF	TGCAGTGCTAGAGGAGCGGGAGCGACCTACGAGCAGTACTTC
many	NA	TRBJ2-2	TRBV10-3	CAISHAGHTGELFF	TGTGCCATCAGCCATGCAGGGCACACCGGGGAGCTGTTTTTT
NA	TRBD2	TRBJ2-5	TRBV5-1	CASSLPAGDSRQETQYF	TGCGCCAGCAGCTTGCCAGCGGGAGATAGTCGCCAAGAGACCCAGTACTTC
NA	NA	TRBJ2-2	TRBV20-1	CSATPGVNTGELVF	TGCAGTGCTACCCCCGGGGTGAACACCGGGGAGCTGGTTTTT
many	NA	TRBJ2-5	TRBV20-1	CSASLGAEETQYF	TGCAGTGCTAGCTTAGGGGCCGAAGAGACCCAGTACTTC
few	TRBD2	TRBJ2-2	TRBV29-1	CSVETRLAGAGELFF	TGCAGCGTTGAAACCAGACTAGCCGGCGCCGGGGAGCTGTTTTTT
NA	NA	TRBJ2-1	TRBV5-1	CASSSDSWFRNEQFF	TGCGCCAGCAGCTCGGACTCCTGGTTTCGCAATGAGCAGTTCTTC
few	NA	TRBJ2-5	TRBV6-5	CASSYSGPGGGETQYF	TGTGCCAGCAGTTACTCAGGTCCTGGGGGCGGCGAGACCCAGTACTTC
few	NA	TRBJ2-7	TRBV12-3/TRBV12-4	CASSPSSGFDEQYF	TGTGCCAGCAGTCCCTCATCAGGATTCGACGAGCAGTACTTC
NA	NA	TRBJ2-5	TRBV18	CASSPSTFQETQYF	TGTGCCAGCTCACCTTCTACGTTTCAAGAGACCCAGTACTTC
NA	NA	TRBJ1-5	TRBV18	CASSPRLFDQPQHF	TGTGCCAGCTCACCGCGACTTTTTGATCAGCCCCAGCATTTT
few	TRBD1	TRBJ2-2	TRBV9	CASSSRDSNTGELFF	TGTGCCAGCAGCTCCCGGGACAGTAACACCGGGGAGCTGTTTTTT
NA	NA	TRBJ2-7	TRBV12-3/TRBV12-4	CASSSLLSSYEQYF	TGTGCCAGCAGCTCGTTGCTGAGCTCCTACGAGCAGTACTTC
many	TRBD1	TRBJ2-7	TRBV7-2	CASSFQSGQGAREQYF	TGTGCCAGCAGCTTTCAATCGGGACAGGGGGCGCGCGAGCAGTACTTC
few	TRBD1	TRBJ2-6	TRBV7-6	CASRRWDRGFYTGANVLTF	TGTGCCAGCAGAAGGTGGGACAGGGGTTTTTATACTGGGGCCAACGTCCTGACTTTC
NA	NA	TRBJ2-1	TRBV24-1	CATGTGSYNEQFF	TGTGCCACCGGGACCGGCTCCTACAATGAGCAGTTCTTC
many	NA	TRBJ2-1	TRBV9	CASSVELANHNEQFF	TGTGCCAGCAGCGTAGAATTAGCGAACCACAATGAGCAGTTCTTC
many	TRBD2	TRBJ2-2	TRBV12-3/TRBV12-4	CASSLEVLRGAGELFF	TGTGCCAGCAGTTTAGAAGTCCTCCGGGGGGCCGGGGAGCTGTTTTTT
NA	NA	TRBJ1-2	TRBV29-1	CSVEEGTAGYTF	TGCAGCGTTGAAGAGGGGACGGCTGGCTACACCTTC
NA	TRBD1	TRBJ2-1	TRBV5-1	CASSIDRENTYNEQFF	TGCGCCAGCAGCATAGACAGGGAAAATACCTACAATGAGCAGTTCTTC
many	NA	TRBJ2-3	TRBV5-1	CASSLDQGRWTDTQYF	TGCGCCAGCAGCCTGGACCAGGGGCGGTGGACAGATACGCAGTATTTT